This T cell receptor beta chain derives from a study of T cell responses to AZD1222 COVID-19 vaccine. Findings of the study overall: Reportedly, nearly half the spike-specific TCRs target unmutated variant regions. Two doses of AZD1222 preceded a rise in Spike-specific TCR breadth and depth.

Clones were sequenced by immunoSEQ multiplex PCR, and TCRdb holds only the in-frame ones, with some missing. The sample yields about 140,000 clones, 92% seen once. The CDR3 totals 11 residues. Trimming removed 0 bases from V and 9 bases from J, with 4 bases in between. Germline CDR1 is SGDLS and CDR2 is YYNGEE. As to this clone: Its antigen is currently unknown.

This chain uses TRBV9 with TRBJ2-1, with D uncertain. The input for sequencing was peripheral blood, taken 28 days after the second AZD1222 dose. This receptor was identified in an adult who received the AZD1222 COVID-19 vaccine. The CDR3 coding sequence is TGTGCCAGCAGCGTAGTTGGTGAGCAGTTCTTC. Its translation: CASSVVGEQFF.